The rows below give T cell receptor beta chains drawn from one sample of a study of T cell responses to AZD1222 COVID-19 vaccine. The method was immunoSEQ multiplex PCR; TCRdb's version includes in-frame clones alone and lacks a portion of them. The sample has about 160,000 clones, approximately 91% seen once. The sequenced sample was peripheral blood, obtained on day 0 of AZD1222 vaccination. These receptors were collected from an adult in good health. CDR3s include the opening cysteine and the closing phenylalanine or tryptophan. The D gene is left open where the match is weak. Only some rows state a clone size, as once, few, many or a class for expanded clones.

v_gene: TRBV9; j_gene: TRBJ1-1; d_gene: TRBD1; abundance: once; CDR3nt: TGTGCCAGCAGCGTAGACCCGGGACAGTACACTGAAGCTTTCTTT; CDR3aa: CASSVDPGQYTEAFF
v_gene: TRBV9; j_gene: TRBJ2-1; d_gene: NA; abundance: NA; CDR3nt: TGTGCCAGCAGCGTAGATAATGAGCAGTTCTTC; CDR3aa: CASSVDNEQFF
v_gene: TRBV10-3; j_gene: TRBJ1-1; d_gene: TRBD1; abundance: once; CDR3nt: TGTGCCATCAGTGCAAGACAGGGGAACACTGAAGCTTTCTTT; CDR3aa: CAISARQGNTEAFF
v_gene: TRBV28; j_gene: TRBJ1-1; d_gene: TRBD1; abundance: NA; CDR3nt: TGTGCCAGCAGTTTCGGACAGGTGCACACTGAAGCTTTCTTT; CDR3aa: CASSFGQVHTEAFF
v_gene: TRBV6-5; j_gene: TRBJ1-6; d_gene: NA; abundance: NA; CDR3nt: TGTGCCAGCAGTTCGAGACAGGTTGATTCACCCCTCCACTTT; CDR3aa: CASSSRQVDSPLHF
v_gene: TRBV18; j_gene: TRBJ1-1; d_gene: NA; abundance: NA; CDR3nt: TGTGCCAGCTCACCTCGCGTCCTTAGGCCAGGGCAAGGGACTGAAGCTTTCTTT; CDR3aa: CASSPRVLRPGQGTEAFF
v_gene: TRBV19; j_gene: TRBJ2-2; d_gene: TRBD2; abundance: NA; CDR3nt: TGTGCCAGTAGTATGGGGAGGGGCCTCACCGGGGAGCTGTTTTTT; CDR3aa: CASSMGRGLTGELFF
v_gene: TRBV5-1; j_gene: TRBJ2-3; d_gene: NA; abundance: NA; CDR3nt: TGCGCCAGCAGCTTGGGGGGTATGGATACGCAGTATTTT; CDR3aa: CASSLGGMDTQYF
v_gene: TRBV5-1; j_gene: TRBJ2-2; d_gene: NA; abundance: NA; CDR3nt: TGCGCCAGCAGCCCAAATGGGGGATCAAGGGGCACCGGGGAGCTGTTTTTT; CDR3aa: CASSPNGGSRGTGELFF
v_gene: TRBV15; j_gene: TRBJ1-5; d_gene: NA; abundance: NA; CDR3nt: TGTGCCACCAGCAGAGACAGAAGCAATCAGCCCCAGCATTTT; CDR3aa: CATSRDRSNQPQHF
v_gene: TRBV11-2; j_gene: TRBJ1-2; d_gene: NA; abundance: few; CDR3nt: TGTGCCAGCAGCTTAGGAGGGGGGCGCGTGCATGGCTACACCTTC; CDR3aa: CASSLGGGRVHGYTF
v_gene: TRBV27; j_gene: TRBJ2-1; d_gene: TRBD1; abundance: NA; CDR3nt: TGTGCCAGCAGTTTACCAACGGGACAGGGGGTGGATGAGCAGTTCTTC; CDR3aa: CASSLPTGQGVDEQFF
v_gene: TRBV5-5; j_gene: TRBJ2-7; d_gene: NA; abundance: NA; CDR3nt: TGTGCCAGCCAGCTAATGGCAGGGTGGGACGAGCAGTACTTC; CDR3aa: CASQLMAGWDEQYF
v_gene: TRBV5-4; j_gene: TRBJ2-7; d_gene: NA; abundance: NA; CDR3nt: TGTGCCAGCAGTCAACAGGTCTCCAGCTCCTACGAGCAGTACTTC; CDR3aa: CASSQQVSSSYEQYF
v_gene: TRBV30; j_gene: TRBJ1-4; d_gene: TRBD1; abundance: NA; CDR3nt: TGTGCCTGGAACCGCAGGGGGGAAAAACTGTTTTTT; CDR3aa: CAWNRRGEKLFF
v_gene: TRBV6-1; j_gene: TRBJ2-1; d_gene: NA; abundance: NA; CDR3nt: TGTGCCAGCAGTGAAGTAGCCCTCGGTGAGCAGTTCTTC; CDR3aa: CASSEVALGEQFF
v_gene: TRBV7-9; j_gene: TRBJ1-2; d_gene: TRBD1; abundance: once; CDR3nt: TGTGCCAGCAGTCGGGACAGAAACTATGGCTACACCTTC; CDR3aa: CASSRDRNYGYTF
v_gene: TRBV4-3; j_gene: TRBJ1-6; d_gene: NA; abundance: few; CDR3nt: TGCGCCAGCAGCCAAGATGTGATCAGTACCTCGAGCTCCTATAATTCACCCCTCCACTTT; CDR3aa: CASSQDVISTSSSYNSPLHF
v_gene: TRBV18; j_gene: TRBJ1-1; d_gene: TRBD1; abundance: NA; CDR3nt: TGCGCCAGCTCACCACGGGACAGACGCACTGAAGCTTTCTTT; CDR3aa: CASSPRDRRTEAFF
v_gene: TRBV5-4; j_gene: TRBJ2-5; d_gene: NA; abundance: once; CDR3nt: TGTGCCAGCAGCTTGGTAGGGGCCGAGACCCAGTACTTC; CDR3aa: CASSLVGAETQYF
v_gene: TRBV7-2; j_gene: TRBJ2-5; d_gene: TRBD2; abundance: NA; CDR3nt: TGTGCCAGCAGCCCCTTCAGCGGGAGAGGAGAGACCCAGTACTTC; CDR3aa: CASSPFSGRGETQYF
v_gene: TRBV27; j_gene: TRBJ1-5; d_gene: NA; abundance: NA; CDR3nt: TGTGCCAGCAGTTTAGTGTGGGGCCAGCCCCAGCATTTT; CDR3aa: CASSLVWGQPQHF
v_gene: TRBV28; j_gene: TRBJ2-3; d_gene: NA; abundance: NA; CDR3nt: TGTGCCAGCAGCCTTCTAGCGACTAGCACAGATACGCAGTATTTT; CDR3aa: CASSLLATSTDTQYF
v_gene: TRBV5-4; j_gene: TRBJ1-1; d_gene: TRBD1; abundance: NA; CDR3nt: TGTGCCAGCAGCCAGGACTCGACAGGGGACACTGAAGCTTTCTTT; CDR3aa: CASSQDSTGDTEAFF
v_gene: TRBV28; j_gene: TRBJ1-5; d_gene: NA; abundance: NA; CDR3nt: TGTGCCAGCAGCTTCTCGGGGGAGATTTATAGCAATCAGCCCCAGCATTTT; CDR3aa: CASSFSGEIYSNQPQHF
v_gene: TRBV5-4; j_gene: TRBJ1-1; d_gene: NA; abundance: NA; CDR3nt: TGTGCCAGCAGTGCCCCGGGGATCACTGAAGCTTTCTTT; CDR3aa: CASSAPGITEAFF
v_gene: TRBV24-1; j_gene: TRBJ2-1; d_gene: TRBD2; abundance: NA; CDR3nt: TGTGCCACCAGTTCCAAACCGGGACTAGGGGACAATGAGCAGTTCTTC; CDR3aa: CATSSKPGLGDNEQFF
v_gene: TRBV10-1; j_gene: TRBJ2-3; d_gene: TRBD2; abundance: few; CDR3nt: TGCGCCAACACCAGACTAGCGGATAGCACAGATACGCAGTATTTT; CDR3aa: CANTRLADSTDTQYF
v_gene: TRBV7-8; j_gene: TRBJ1-3; d_gene: NA; abundance: NA; CDR3nt: TGTGCCAGCAGCCCCTTGAGCTCTGGAAACACCATATATTTT; CDR3aa: CASSPLSSGNTIYF
v_gene: TRBV28; j_gene: TRBJ1-2; d_gene: TRBD1; abundance: NA; CDR3nt: TGTGCCAGCACTCAATTGGGGACAGGGCGCTATGGCTACACCTTC; CDR3aa: CASTQLGTGRYGYTF
v_gene: TRBV5-1; j_gene: TRBJ2-3; d_gene: NA; abundance: NA; CDR3nt: TGCGCCAGCAGCCCCACCGGGTCACTCACAGATACGCAGTATTTT; CDR3aa: CASSPTGSLTDTQYF
v_gene: TRBV5-4; j_gene: TRBJ2-7; d_gene: NA; abundance: NA; CDR3nt: TGTGCCAGCAGCCCAACCGACTCTACCTACGAGCAGTACTTC; CDR3aa: CASSPTDSTYEQYF
v_gene: TRBV6-2/TRBV6-3; j_gene: TRBJ2-7; d_gene: TRBD1; abundance: NA; CDR3nt: TGTGCCAGCAGTTACTCCGGGACAGGGTCCTACGAGCAGTACTTC; CDR3aa: CASSYSGTGSYEQYF
v_gene: TRBV18; j_gene: TRBJ2-2; d_gene: NA; abundance: NA; CDR3nt: TGTGCCAGCTCACCACCCACGCGCACCGGGGAGCTGTTTTTT; CDR3aa: CASSPPTRTGELFF
v_gene: TRBV6-5; j_gene: TRBJ1-6; d_gene: NA; abundance: few; CDR3nt: TGTGCCAGCAGTTACATGGCACTAGGTGAGGGTTCACCCCTCCACTTT; CDR3aa: CASSYMALGEGSPLHF
v_gene: TRBV3-1/TRBV3-2; j_gene: TRBJ2-2; d_gene: NA; abundance: few; CDR3nt: TGTGCCAGCAGCCTCCGGGCAGGAGCGGGCGGGGAGCTGTTTTTT; CDR3aa: CASSLRAGAGGELFF
v_gene: TRBV30; j_gene: TRBJ1-3; d_gene: NA; abundance: NA; CDR3nt: TGTGCCACAGCACCGGGACTGACAGGAAACACCATATATTTT; CDR3aa: CATAPGLTGNTIYF
v_gene: TRBV7-8; j_gene: TRBJ1-2; d_gene: TRBD1; abundance: NA; CDR3nt: TGTGCCAGCAGCCTAGTTCAGGGGGCAGGGTATGGCTACACCTTC; CDR3aa: CASSLVQGAGYGYTF
v_gene: TRBV7-2; j_gene: TRBJ2-4; d_gene: NA; abundance: NA; CDR3nt: TGTGCCAGCGAGTATAGCCCAGCCCGAAACATTCAGTACTTC; CDR3aa: CASEYSPARNIQYF
v_gene: TRBV4-3; j_gene: TRBJ1-4; d_gene: NA; abundance: NA; CDR3nt: TGCGCCAGCAGCCGGCAGTGGTTTTATCTAGCAACTAATGAAAAACTGTTTTTT; CDR3aa: CASSRQWFYLATNEKLFF
v_gene: TRBV19; j_gene: TRBJ1-3; d_gene: NA; abundance: NA; CDR3nt: TGTGCCAGCCACGACGTAGGCTCTGGAAACACCATATATTTT; CDR3aa: CASHDVGSGNTIYF
v_gene: TRBV10-2; j_gene: TRBJ2-7; d_gene: TRBD1; abundance: NA; CDR3nt: TGCGCCAGCAGTGACATCCGGACAGGTGAATCCTACGAGCAGTACTTC; CDR3aa: CASSDIRTGESYEQYF
v_gene: TRBV21-1; j_gene: TRBJ2-3; d_gene: NA; abundance: NA; CDR3nt: TGTGCCAGCAGCAAACCAGAGCGGGAGCATGGAGATACGCAGTATTTT; CDR3aa: CASSKPEREHGDTQYF
v_gene: TRBV4-2; j_gene: TRBJ2-2; d_gene: TRBD1; abundance: NA; CDR3nt: TGTGCCAGCAGCCCCTTAGCCTACAGAGGACAGGTCGGGGTCACCGGGGAGCTGTTTTTT; CDR3aa: CASSPLAYRGQVGVTGELFF
v_gene: TRBV9; j_gene: TRBJ2-6; d_gene: NA; abundance: NA; CDR3nt: TGTGCCAGCAGCGTAGATCCTGGGGCCAACGTCCTGACTTTC; CDR3aa: CASSVDPGANVLTF
v_gene: TRBV10-1; j_gene: TRBJ1-1; d_gene: NA; abundance: NA; CDR3nt: TGCGCCAGCAGTACCGGAGGGAACACTGAAGCTTTCTTT; CDR3aa: CASSTGGNTEAFF
v_gene: TRBV19; j_gene: TRBJ2-7; d_gene: TRBD1; abundance: NA; CDR3nt: TGTGCCAGTAGCGGGACAGGCCAAAACTACGAGCAGTACTTC; CDR3aa: CASSGTGQNYEQYF
v_gene: TRBV7-8; j_gene: TRBJ1-2; d_gene: NA; abundance: NA; CDR3nt: TGTGCCAGCAGCCTCCGAGAACTATATGGCTACACCTTC; CDR3aa: CASSLRELYGYTF
v_gene: TRBV18; j_gene: TRBJ2-1; d_gene: NA; abundance: NA; CDR3nt: TGTGCCAGCTCACCTCAGGTACGCTCCTACAATGAGCAGTTCTTC; CDR3aa: CASSPQVRSYNEQFF